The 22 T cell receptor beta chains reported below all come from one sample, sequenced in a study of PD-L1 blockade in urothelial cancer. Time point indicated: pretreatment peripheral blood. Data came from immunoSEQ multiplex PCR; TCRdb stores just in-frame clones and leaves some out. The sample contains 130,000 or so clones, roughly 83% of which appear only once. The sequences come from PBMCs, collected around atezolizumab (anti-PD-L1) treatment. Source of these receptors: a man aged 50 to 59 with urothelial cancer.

CDR3 sequence (DNA): TGTGCCAGCAGCTCCGCGGCGGCGGGTGCCCGGTCGGGCTACACCTTC. This gives the protein CASSSAAAGARSGYTF. The chain recombines TRBV7-9 with TRBJ1-2; no clear D gene. CDR3 size: 16 residues. V lost 4 bases and J lost 8, with 23 bases in between. The germline V gene encodes CDR1 SEHNR and CDR2 FQNEAQ (reference sequence).

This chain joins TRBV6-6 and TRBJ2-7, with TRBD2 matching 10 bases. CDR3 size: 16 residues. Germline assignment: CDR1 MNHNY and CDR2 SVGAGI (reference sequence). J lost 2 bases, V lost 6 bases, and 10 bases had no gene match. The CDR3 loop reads CASRERGLAETYEQYF. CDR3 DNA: TGTGCCAGCAGAGAGAGAGGACTAGCGGAGACCTACGAGCAGTACTTC.

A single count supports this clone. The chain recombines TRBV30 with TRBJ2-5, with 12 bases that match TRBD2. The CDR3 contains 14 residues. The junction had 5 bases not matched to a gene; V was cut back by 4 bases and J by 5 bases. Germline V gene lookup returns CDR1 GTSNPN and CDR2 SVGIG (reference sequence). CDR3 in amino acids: CAWTSGRAPETQYF. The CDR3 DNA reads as TGTGCCTGGACTAGCGGGAGGGCTCCGGAGACCCAGTACTTC. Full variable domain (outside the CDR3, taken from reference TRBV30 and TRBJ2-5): SQTIHQWPATLVQPVGSPLSLECTVEGTSNPNLYWYRQAAGRGLQLLFYSVGIGQISSEVPQNLSASRPQDRQFILSSKKLLLSDSGFYLCAWTSGRAPETQYFGPGTRLLVL.

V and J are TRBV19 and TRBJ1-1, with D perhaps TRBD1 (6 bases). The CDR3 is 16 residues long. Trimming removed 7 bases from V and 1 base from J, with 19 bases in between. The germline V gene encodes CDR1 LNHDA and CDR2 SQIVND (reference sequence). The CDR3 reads CASNLRGSGTNTEAFF. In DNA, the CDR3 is TGTGCCAGTAACCTAAGGGGGTCGGGTACGAACACTGAAGCTTTCTTT.

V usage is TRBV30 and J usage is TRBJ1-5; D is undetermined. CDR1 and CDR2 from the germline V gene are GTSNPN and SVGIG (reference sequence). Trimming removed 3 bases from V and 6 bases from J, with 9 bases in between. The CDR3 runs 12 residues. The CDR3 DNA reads TGTGCCTGGAGAAGTGCAGGTCAGCCCCAGCATTTT. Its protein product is CAWRSAGQPQHF.

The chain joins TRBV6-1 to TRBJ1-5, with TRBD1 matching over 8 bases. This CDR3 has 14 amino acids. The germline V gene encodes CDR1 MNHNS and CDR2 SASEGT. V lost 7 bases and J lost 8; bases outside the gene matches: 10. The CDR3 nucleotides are TGTGCCAGCACTCCTTCAGGGGGCGCGGAGCCCCAGCATTTT. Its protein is CASTPSGGAEPQHF.

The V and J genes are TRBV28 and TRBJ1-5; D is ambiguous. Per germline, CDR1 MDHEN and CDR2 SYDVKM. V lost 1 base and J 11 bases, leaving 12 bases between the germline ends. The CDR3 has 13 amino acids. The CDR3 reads CASSLLSGRTQHF. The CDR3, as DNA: TGTGCCAGCAGTTTATTGAGTGGCAGGACCCAGCATTTT.

Here the CDR3 reads CASSFLGSSGVDSYEQYF. CDR3 nucleotide sequence: TGTGCCAGCAGCTTCCTAGGCTCTAGCGGGGTTGACTCCTACGAGCAGTACTTC. The J gene is TRBJ2-7, the V gene TRBV7-6; TRBD2 matches at 9 bases. The CDR3 runs to 18 residues. The germline V gene has CDR1 SGHVS and CDR2 FNYEAQ. With 3 bases clipped from V and 0 bases from J, the junction kept 12 bases outside the gene matches.

The chain's CDR3 is CASSSGTGSGRETQYF. CDR3 nucleotide sequence: TGTGCCAGCAGCTCCGGGACAGGGAGTGGCCGGGAGACCCAGTACTTC. The chain carries TRBV11-2 and TRBJ2-5; TRBD1 matches 9 bases. The germline gives CDR1 SGHAT, CDR2 FQNNGV. Trimming took 4 bases from V and 5 from J; bases not matched to a gene: 11. The CDR3 loop spans 16 amino acids. The whole variable domain, remainder taken from reference TRBV11-2 and TRBJ2-5, is EAGVAQSPRYKIIEKRQSVAFWCNPISGHATLYWYQQILGQGPKLLIQFQNNGVVDDSQLPKDRFSAERLKGVDSTLKIQPAKLEDSAVYLCASSSGTGSGRETQYFGPGTRLLVL.

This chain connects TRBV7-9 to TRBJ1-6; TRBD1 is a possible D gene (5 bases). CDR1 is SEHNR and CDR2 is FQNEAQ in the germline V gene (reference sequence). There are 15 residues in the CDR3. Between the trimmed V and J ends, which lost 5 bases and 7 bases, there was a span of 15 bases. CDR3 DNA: TGTGCCAGCAGCCCTGTCGGGGGTTGGAATTCACCCCTCCACTTT. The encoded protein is CASSPVGGWNSPLHF.

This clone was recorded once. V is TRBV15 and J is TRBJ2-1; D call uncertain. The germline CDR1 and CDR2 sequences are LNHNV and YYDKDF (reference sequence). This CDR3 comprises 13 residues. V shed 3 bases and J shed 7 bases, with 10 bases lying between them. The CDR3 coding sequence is TGTGCCACCAGCAGTCAATCCGGTAATGAGCAGTTCTTC. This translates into CATSSQSGNEQFF.

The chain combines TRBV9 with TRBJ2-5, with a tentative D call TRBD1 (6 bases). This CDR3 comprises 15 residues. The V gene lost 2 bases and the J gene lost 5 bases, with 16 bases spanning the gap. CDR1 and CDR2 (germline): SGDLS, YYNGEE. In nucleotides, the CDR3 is TGTGCCAGCAGCGTTTCAACAGGGTTACGGGAGACCCAGTACTTC. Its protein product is CASSVSTGLRETQYF.

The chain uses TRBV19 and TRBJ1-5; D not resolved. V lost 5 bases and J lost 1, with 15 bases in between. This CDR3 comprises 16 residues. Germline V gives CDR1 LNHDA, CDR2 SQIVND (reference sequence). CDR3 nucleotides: TGTGCCAGTAGTTCCCCTCAGGCCGCAAGCAATCAGCCCCAGCATTTT. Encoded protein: CASSSPQAASNQPQHF.

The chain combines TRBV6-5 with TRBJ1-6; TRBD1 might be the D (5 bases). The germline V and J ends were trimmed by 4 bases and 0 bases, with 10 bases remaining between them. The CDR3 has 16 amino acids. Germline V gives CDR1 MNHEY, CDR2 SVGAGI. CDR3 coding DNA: TGTGCCAGCAGTTTGGGGGGTAGCTCCTATAATTCACCCCTCCACTTT. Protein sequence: CASSLGGSSYNSPLHF.

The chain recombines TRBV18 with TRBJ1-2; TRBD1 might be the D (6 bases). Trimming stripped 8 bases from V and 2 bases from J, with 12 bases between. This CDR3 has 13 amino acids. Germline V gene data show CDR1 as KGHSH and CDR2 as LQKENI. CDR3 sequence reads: CASQRGGNYGYTF. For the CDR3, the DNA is TGTGCCAGCCAACGCGGGGGCAACTATGGCTACACCTTC.

CDR3 amino acids: CASRVKEGYGNQPQHF. In nucleotides, the CDR3 is TGTGCCAGCAGAGTCAAGGAGGGGTACGGCAATCAGCCCCAGCATTTT. V gene TRBV2 combines with J gene TRBJ1-5, with a possible D match to TRBD1 (5 bases). CDR1 and CDR2 (germline): SNHLY, FYNNEI. The length of the CDR3 is 16 residues. V lost 6 bases to trimming and J lost 2 bases, with 17 bases between them.

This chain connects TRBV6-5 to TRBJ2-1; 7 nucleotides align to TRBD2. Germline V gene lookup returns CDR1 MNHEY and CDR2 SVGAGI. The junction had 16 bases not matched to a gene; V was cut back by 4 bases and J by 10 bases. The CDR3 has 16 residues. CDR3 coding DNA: TGTGCCAGCAGTTCCGAGGGACTCCCGTGGGGAGGGGAGCAGTTCTTC. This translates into CASSSEGLPWGGEQFF.

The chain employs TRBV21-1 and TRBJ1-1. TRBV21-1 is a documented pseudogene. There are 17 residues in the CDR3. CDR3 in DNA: TGTGCCAGCAGCAATTTGGGGGGGCCTTTCATGAACACTGAAGCTTTCTTT. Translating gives CASSNLGGPFMNTEAFF.

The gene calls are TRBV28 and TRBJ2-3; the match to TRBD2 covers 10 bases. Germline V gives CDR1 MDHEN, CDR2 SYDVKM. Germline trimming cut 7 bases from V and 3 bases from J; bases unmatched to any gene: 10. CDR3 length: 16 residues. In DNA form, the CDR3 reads TGTGCCAGCAAGGCACAACTAGCGGGAAAGACAGATACGCAGTATTTT. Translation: CASKAQLAGKTDTQYF.

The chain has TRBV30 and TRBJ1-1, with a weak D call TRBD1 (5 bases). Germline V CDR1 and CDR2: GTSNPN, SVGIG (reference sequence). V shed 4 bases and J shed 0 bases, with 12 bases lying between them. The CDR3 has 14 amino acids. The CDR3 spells CAWKVGGVNTEAFF. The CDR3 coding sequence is TGTGCCTGGAAAGTCGGGGGGGTGAACACTGAAGCTTTCTTT.

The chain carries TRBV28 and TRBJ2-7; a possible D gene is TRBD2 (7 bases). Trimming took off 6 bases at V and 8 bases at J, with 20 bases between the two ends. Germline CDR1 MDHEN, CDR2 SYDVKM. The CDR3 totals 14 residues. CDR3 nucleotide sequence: TGTGCCAGCAGCCCGGGGGGCAGGGGAGTTCAGCAGTACTTC. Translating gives CASSPGGRGVQQYF.

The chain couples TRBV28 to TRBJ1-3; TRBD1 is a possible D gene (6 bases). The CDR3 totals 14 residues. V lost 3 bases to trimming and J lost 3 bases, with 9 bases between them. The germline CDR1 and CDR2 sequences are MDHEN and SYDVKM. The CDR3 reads CASSLRTDGNTIYF. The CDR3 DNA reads TGTGCCAGCAGTTTGCGGACAGATGGAAACACCATATATTTT.